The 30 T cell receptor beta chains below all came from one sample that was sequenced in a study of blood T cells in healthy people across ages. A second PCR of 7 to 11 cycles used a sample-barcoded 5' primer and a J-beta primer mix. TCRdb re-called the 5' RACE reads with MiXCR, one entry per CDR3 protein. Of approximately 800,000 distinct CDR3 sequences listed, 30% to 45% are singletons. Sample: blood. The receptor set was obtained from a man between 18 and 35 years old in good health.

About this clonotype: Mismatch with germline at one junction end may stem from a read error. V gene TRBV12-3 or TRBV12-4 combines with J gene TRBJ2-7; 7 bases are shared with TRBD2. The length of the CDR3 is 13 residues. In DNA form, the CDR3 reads TGTGCCGGCAGTTTAGCGGGCAACTACGAGCAGTACTTC. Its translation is CAGSLAGNYEQYF.

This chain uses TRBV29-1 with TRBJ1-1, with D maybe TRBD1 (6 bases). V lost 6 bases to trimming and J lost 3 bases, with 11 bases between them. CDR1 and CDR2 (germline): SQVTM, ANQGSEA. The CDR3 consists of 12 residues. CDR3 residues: CSVRQDYTEAFF. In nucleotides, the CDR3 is TGCAGCGTGCGACAGGATTACACTGAAGCTTTCTTT. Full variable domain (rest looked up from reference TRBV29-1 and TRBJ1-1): SAVISQKPSRDICQRGTSLTIQCQVDSQVTMMFWYRQQPGQSLTLIATANQGSEATYESGFVIDKFPISRPNLTFSTLTVSNMSPEDSSIYLCSVRQDYTEAFFGQGTRLTVV.

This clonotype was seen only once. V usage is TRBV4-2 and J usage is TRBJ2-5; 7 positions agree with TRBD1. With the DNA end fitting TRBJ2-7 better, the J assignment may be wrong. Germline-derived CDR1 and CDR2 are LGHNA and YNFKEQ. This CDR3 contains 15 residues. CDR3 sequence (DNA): TGTGCCAGCAGCCAAGAACGGGACAGTTCCTACGAGCAGTACTTC. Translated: CASSQERDSSYEQYF.

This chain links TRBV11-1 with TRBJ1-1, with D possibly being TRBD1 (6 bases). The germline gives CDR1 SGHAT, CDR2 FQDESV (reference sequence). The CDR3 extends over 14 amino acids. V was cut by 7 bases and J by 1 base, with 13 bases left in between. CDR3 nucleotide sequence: TGTGCCAGCAACAAAACAGGGTGGAACACTGAAGCTTTCTTT. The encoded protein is CASNKTGWNTEAFF.

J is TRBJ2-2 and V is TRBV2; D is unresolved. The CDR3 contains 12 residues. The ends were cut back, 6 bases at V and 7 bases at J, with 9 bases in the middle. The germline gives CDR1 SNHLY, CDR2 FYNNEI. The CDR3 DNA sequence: TGTGCCAGCAGCATCGGTAGCGGGGAGCTGTTTTTT. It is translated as CASSIGSGELFF.

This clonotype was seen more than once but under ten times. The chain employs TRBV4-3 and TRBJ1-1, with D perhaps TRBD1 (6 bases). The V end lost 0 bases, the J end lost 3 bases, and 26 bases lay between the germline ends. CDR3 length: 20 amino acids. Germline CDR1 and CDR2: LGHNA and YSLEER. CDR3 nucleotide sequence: TGCGCCAGCAGCCAAGATCCAGTGGGGGGCGCAGGTTTCATGGACACTGAAGCTTTCTTT. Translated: CASSQDPVGGAGFMDTEAFF.

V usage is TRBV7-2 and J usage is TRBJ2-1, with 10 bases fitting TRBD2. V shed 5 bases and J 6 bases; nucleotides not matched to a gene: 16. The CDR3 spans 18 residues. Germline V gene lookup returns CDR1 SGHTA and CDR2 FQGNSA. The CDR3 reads CASSPTEGAGGHFNEQFF. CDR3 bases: TGTGCCAGCAGCCCCACCGAGGGAGCGGGGGGGCATTTCAATGAGCAGTTCTTC.

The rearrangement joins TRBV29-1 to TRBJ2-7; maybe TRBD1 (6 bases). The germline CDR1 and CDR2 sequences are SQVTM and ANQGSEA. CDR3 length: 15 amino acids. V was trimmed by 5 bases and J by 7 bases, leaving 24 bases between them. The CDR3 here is CSVHQGTASYNEQYF. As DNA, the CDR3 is TGCAGCGTTCATCAGGGGACCGCCTCCTACAATGAGCAGTACTTC.

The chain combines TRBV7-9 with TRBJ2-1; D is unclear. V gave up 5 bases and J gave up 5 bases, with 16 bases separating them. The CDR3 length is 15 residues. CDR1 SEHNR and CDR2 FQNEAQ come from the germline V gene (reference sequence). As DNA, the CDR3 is TGTGCCAGCAGCCGGACCTGTGGTCGGGACAATGAGCAGTTCTTC. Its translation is CASSRTCGRDNEQFF.

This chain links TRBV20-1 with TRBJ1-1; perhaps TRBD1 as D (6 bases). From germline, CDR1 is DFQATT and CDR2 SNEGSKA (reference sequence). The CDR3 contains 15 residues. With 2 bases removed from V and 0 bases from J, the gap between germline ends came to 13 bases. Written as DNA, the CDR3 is TGCAGTGCTAGACGGGGGGGCTCTTTGAACACTGAAGCTTTCTTT. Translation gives CSARRGGSLNTEAFF.

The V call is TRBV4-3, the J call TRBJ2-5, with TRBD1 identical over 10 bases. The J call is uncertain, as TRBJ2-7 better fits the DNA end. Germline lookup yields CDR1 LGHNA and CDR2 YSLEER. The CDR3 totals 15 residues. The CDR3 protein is CASSLQGGQGNEQYF. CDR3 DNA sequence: TGCGCCAGCAGCCTCCAAGGGGGACAGGGGAACGAGCAGTACTTC.

The CDR3 region has the DNA TGTGCCAGCAGTCCGGCACGGGGGCGCTACACCTTC. Protein: CASSPARGRYTF. The chain has TRBV7-2 and TRBJ1-2; D might be TRBD1 (6 bases). The V and J ends lost 6 bases and 9 bases respectively, with 14 bases between them. The CDR3 totals 12 residues. CDR1 is SGHTA, CDR2 FQGNSA, per germline.

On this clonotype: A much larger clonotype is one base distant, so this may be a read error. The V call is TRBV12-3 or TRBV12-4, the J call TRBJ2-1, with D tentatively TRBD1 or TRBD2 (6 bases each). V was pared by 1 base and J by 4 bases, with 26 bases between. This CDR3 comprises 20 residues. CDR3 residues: CASSLVSGGLRILSYNEQFF. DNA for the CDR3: TGTGCCAGCAGTTTAGTCTCCGGGGGCCTCCGAATATTGTCATACAATGAGCAGTTCTTC.

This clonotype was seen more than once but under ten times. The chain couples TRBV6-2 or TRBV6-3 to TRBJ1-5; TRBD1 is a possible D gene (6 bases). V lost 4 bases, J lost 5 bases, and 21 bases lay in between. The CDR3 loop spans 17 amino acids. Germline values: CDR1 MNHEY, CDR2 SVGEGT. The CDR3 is CASSWTSGGARYQPQHF. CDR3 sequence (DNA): TGTGCCAGCAGTTGGACTTCCGGGGGCGCGAGATATCAGCCCCAGCATTTT.

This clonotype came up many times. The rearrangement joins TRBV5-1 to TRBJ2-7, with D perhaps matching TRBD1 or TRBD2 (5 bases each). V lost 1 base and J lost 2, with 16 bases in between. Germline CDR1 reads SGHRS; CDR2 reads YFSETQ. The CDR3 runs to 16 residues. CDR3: CASSLNLRETPYEQYF. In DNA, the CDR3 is TGCGCCAGCAGCTTGAATCTCAGGGAGACCCCCTACGAGCAGTACTTC.

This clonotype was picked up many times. In DNA form, the CDR3 reads TGCAGCGTTGGGTTTGGGACGCCGTACAATGAGCAGTTCTTC. Translation: CSVGFGTPYNEQFF. This chain links TRBV29-1 with TRBJ2-1; tentatively, D is TRBD1 or TRBD2 (5 bases each). The germline V gene has CDR1 SQVTM and CDR2 ANQGSEA. With 4 bases removed from V and 4 bases from J, the gap between germline ends came to 14 bases. CDR3 size: 14 residues.

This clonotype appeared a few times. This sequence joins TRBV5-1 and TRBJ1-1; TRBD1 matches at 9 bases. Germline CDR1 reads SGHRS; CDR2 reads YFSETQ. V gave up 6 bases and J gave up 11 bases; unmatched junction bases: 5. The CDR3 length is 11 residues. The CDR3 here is CASTQGADAFF. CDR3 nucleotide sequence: TGCGCCAGCACACAGGGGGCGGATGCTTTCTTT.

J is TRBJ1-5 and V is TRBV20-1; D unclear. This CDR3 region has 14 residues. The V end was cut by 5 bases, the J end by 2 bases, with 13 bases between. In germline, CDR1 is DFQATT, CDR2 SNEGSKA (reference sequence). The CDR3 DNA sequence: TGCAGTGCTCACGACACCGGGGGCAATCAGCCCCAGCATTTT. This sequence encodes CSAHDTGGNQPQHF.

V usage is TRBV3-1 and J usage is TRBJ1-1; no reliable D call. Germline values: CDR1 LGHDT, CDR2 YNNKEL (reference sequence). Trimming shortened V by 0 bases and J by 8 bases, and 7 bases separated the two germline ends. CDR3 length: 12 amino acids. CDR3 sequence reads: CASSQDVAEAFF. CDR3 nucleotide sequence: TGTGCCAGCAGCCAAGATGTGGCCGAAGCTTTCTTT.

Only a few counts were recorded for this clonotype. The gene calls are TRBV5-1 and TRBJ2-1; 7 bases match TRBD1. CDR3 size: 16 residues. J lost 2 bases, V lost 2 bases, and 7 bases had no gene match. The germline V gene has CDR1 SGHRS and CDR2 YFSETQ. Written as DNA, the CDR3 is TGCGCCAGCAGCTTCGGAACAGGGGCAGCCTACAATGAGCAGTTCTTC. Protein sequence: CASSFGTGAAYNEQFF.

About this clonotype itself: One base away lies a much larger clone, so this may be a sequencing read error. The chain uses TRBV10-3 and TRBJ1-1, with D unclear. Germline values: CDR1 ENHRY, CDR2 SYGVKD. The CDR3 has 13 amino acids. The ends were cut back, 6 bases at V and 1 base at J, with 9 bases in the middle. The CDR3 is CAISSDPNTEAFF. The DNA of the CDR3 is TGTGCCATCAGCTCGGACCCGAACACTGAAGCTTTCTTT.

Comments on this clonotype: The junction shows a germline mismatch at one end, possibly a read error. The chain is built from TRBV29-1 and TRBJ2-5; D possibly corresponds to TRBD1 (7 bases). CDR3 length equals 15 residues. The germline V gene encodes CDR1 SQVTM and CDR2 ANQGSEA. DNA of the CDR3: TGCGGCGTTGGAGTTCTCGGACAGGAGGGAGAGACCCAGTACTTC. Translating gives CGVGVLGQEGETQYF. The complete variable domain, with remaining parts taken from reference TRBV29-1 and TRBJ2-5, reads SAVISQKPSRDICQRGTSLTIQCQVDSQVTMMFWYRQQPGQSLTLIATANQGSEATYESGFVIDKFPISRPNLTFSTLTVSNMSPEDSSIYLCGVGVLGQEGETQYFGPGTRLLVL.

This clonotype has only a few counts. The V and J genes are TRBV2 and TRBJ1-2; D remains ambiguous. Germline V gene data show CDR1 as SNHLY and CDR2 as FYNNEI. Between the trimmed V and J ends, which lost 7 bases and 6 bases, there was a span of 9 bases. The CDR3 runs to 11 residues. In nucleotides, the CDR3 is TGTGCCAGCACCGAGGGCAATGGCTACACCTTC. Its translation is CASTEGNGYTF.

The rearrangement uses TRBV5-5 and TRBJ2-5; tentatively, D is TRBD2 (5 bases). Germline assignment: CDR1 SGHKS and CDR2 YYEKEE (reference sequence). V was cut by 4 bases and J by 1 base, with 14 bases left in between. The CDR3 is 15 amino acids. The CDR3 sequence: CASSKDSQPQETQYF. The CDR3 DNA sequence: TGTGCCAGCAGCAAGGACTCCCAGCCCCAAGAGACCCAGTACTTC.

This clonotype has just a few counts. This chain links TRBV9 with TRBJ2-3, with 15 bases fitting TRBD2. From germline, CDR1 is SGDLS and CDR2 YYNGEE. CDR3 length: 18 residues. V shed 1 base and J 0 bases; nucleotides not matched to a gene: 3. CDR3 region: CASSVRTSGGESTDTQYF. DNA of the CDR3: TGTGCCAGCAGCGTACGGACTAGCGGGGGGGAGAGCACAGATACGCAGTATTTT.

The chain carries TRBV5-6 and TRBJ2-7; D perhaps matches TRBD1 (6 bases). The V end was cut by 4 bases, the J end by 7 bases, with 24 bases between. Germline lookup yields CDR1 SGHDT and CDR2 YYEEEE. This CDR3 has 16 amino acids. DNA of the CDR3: TGTGCCAGCAGCCCCACGGAGACGAAACAGGGTAATGAGCAGTACTTC. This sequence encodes CASSPTETKQGNEQYF.

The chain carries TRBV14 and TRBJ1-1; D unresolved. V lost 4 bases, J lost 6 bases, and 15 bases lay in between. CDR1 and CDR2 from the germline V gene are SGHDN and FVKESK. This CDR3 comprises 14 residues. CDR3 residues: CASSPYPVRAEAFF. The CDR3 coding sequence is TGTGCCAGCAGCCCTTACCCGGTTCGGGCTGAAGCTTTCTTT.

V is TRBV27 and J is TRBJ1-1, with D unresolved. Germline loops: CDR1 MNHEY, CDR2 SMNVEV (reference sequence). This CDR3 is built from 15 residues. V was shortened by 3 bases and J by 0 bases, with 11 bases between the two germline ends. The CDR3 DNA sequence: TGTGCCAGCAGTTTGCAGGCAGGAATGAACACTGAAGCTTTCTTT. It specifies CASSLQAGMNTEAFF.

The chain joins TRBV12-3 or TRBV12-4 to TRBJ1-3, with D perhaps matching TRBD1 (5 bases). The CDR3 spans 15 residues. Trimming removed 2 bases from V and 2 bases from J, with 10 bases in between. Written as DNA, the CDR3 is TGTGCCAGCAGTTTAATGGGGACGCCTGGAAACACCATATATTTT. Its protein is CASSLMGTPGNTIYF.

CDR3 coding DNA: TGCAGCGTTGGGTCCCGGGGGGTCACTGAAGCTTTCTTT. Translation: CSVGSRGVTEAFF. The chain uses TRBV29-1 and TRBJ1-1; tentative D call: TRBD1 (5 bases). Trimming took 4 bases from V and 4 from J, leaving 13 bases between them. CDR3 length: 13 residues. Germline-derived CDR1 and CDR2 are SQVTM and ANQGSEA.